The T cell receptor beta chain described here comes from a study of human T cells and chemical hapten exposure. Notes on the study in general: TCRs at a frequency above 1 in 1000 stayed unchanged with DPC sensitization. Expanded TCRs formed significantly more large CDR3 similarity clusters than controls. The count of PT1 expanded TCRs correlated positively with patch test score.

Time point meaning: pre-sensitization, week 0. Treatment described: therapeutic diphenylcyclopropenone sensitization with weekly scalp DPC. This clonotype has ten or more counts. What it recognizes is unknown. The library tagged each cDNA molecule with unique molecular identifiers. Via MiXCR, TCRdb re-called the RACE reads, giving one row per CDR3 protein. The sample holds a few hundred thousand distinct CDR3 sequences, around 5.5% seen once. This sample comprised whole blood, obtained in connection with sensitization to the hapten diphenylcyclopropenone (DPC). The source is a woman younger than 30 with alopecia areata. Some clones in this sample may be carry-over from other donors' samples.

CDR3 in DNA: TGTGCCAGCAGTCCAAGACTAGTCGATGAGCAGTTCTTC. It translates to CASSPRLVDEQFF. The chain carries TRBV12-3 or TRBV12-4 and TRBJ2-1, with D tentatively TRBD2 (6 bases). The CDR3 has 13 residues. The V end lost 5 bases, the J end lost 8 bases, and 13 bases lay between the germline ends.